This TCR beta chain stems from a study of blood T cell repertoires in COVID-19. Authors' data handling: For nucleated cells, counts were estimated from reference gene primer amplification. Sequencing was performed with immunoSEQ multiplex PCR; in TCRdb, only in-frame clones are kept and a portion is missing. V and J calls and clone size are those listed in that table; D and trimming were worked out from the DNA. Of 180,000 or so clones detected, 85% to 90% appear once; the ten largest clones hold less than 0.7%. This clone was found a few times. V lost 1 base and J lost 5, with 10 bases in between. From germline, CDR1 is SGHVS and CDR2 FQNEAQ. The CDR3 has 14 residues.

This sequence was found in a middle-aged man with acute or convalescent COVID-19. The V call is TRBV7-8, the J call TRBJ2-3; TRBD1 might be the D (6 bases). Material for sequencing was peripheral blood. DNA for the CDR3: TGTGCCAGCAGCTTAGGCACAGGGCAAGATACGCAGTATTTT. Amino acid sequence: CASSLGTGQDTQYF.